These 8 T cell receptor beta chains share one sample of origin, sequenced in a study of early T cells in non-severe SARS-CoV-2 infection. TCRdb ran MiXCR on the 5' RACE reads and lists one entry per CDR3 protein. The sample records tens of thousands of distinct CDR3 sequences, over 3.5% being singletons. Material for sequencing was whole blood. All receptors derive from an adult who was a healthcare worker with PCR-confirmed SARS-CoV-2 infection or an uninfected control (not recorded which).

This clonotype showed up many times. This chain joins TRBV7-9 and TRBJ2-5; D may be TRBD1 (5 bases). Germline V lookup: CDR1 SEHNR, CDR2 FQNEAQ (reference sequence). CDR3 size: 16 residues. V was pared by 3 bases and J by 2 bases, with 16 bases between. The CDR3 DNA reads as TGTGCCAGCAGCTTGGATGTGGGGCGGCTACAAGAGACCCAGTACTTC. Translation: CASSLDVGRLQETQYF. Filled out from reference TRBV7-9 and TRBJ2-5, the complete variable domain reads DTGVSQNPRHKITKRGQNVTFRCDPISEHNRLYWYRQTLGQGPEFLTYFQNEAQLEKSRLLSDRFSAERPKGSFSTLEIQRTEQGDSAMYLCASSLDVGRLQETQYFGPGTRLLVL.

This clonotype was seen many times. The J gene is TRBJ2-3, the V gene TRBV4-2; 11 bases line up with TRBD1. The length of the CDR3 is 21 residues. Germline V gene lookup returns CDR1 LGHNA and CDR2 YNFKEQ. V shed 1 base and J 0 bases; nucleotides not matched to a gene: 15. The CDR3 loop reads CASSQGRDRGIAGGSTDTQYF. CDR3 DNA: TGTGCCAGCAGCCAAGGACGGGACAGGGGGATCGCGGGAGGAAGCACAGATACGCAGTATTTT.

This chain connects TRBV20-1 to TRBJ2-7, with 10 nucleotides matching TRBD1. The germline CDR1 and CDR2 sequences are DFQATT and SNEGSKA (reference sequence). After removal of 3 bases from V and 3 bases from J, the junction contained 14 bases not matched to a gene. CDR3 size: 17 residues. CDR3 in amino acids: CSARDTSGQGHIYEQYF. CDR3 DNA: TGCAGTGCTAGGGACACATCGGGACAGGGGCACATCTACGAGCAGTACTTC.

This clonotype was picked up many times. CDR3 nucleotides: TGCAGTGCTAGAGGCCTAGGACAGGGGACAGCCTACGAGCAGTACTTC. The encoded protein is CSARGLGQGTAYEQYF. The chain has TRBV20-1 and TRBJ2-7, with TRBD1 matching over 9 bases. J lost 2 bases, V lost 1 base, and 9 bases had no gene match. This CDR3 has 16 amino acids. CDR1 and CDR2 from the germline V gene are DFQATT and SNEGSKA (reference sequence).

V is TRBV7-3 and J is TRBJ2-2; 7 nucleotides align to TRBD2. Unmatched junction bases numbered 5, after V lost 2 bases and J lost 2 bases. This CDR3 region has 16 residues. Germline V gene data show CDR1 as SGHTA and CDR2 as FQGTGA. The CDR3 bases are TGTGCCAGCAGCTTAGTGGCTAGCGGAAACACCGGGGAGCTGTTTTTT. Protein product: CASSLVASGNTGELFF.

In its sample, this clonotype was seen many times. The chain employs TRBV15 and TRBJ2-5; TRBD1 is a possible D gene (6 bases). CDR1 and CDR2 (germline): LNHNV, YYDKDF (reference sequence). Deletions cut 5 bases from V and 5 bases from J, with 12 bases between. There are 13 residues in the CDR3. This CDR3 reads CATSYTGYETQYF. CDR3 sequence (DNA): TGTGCCACCAGCTACACAGGGTATGAGACCCAGTACTTC.

There are a few counts of this clonotype. The gene calls are TRBV28 and TRBJ1-2; D remains ambiguous. CDR3 length: 13 residues. Germline assignment: CDR1 MDHEN and CDR2 SYDVKM. Trimming removed 2 bases at V and 1 base at J, with 5 bases between. This chain's CDR3 is CASSLSVNYGYTF. The CDR3 coding sequence is TGTGCCAGCAGTTTAAGCGTTAACTATGGCTACACCTTC.

This clonotype was found many times. The V and J genes are TRBV6-1 and TRBJ2-3; the D is unclear. The ends were cut back, 6 bases at V and 0 bases at J, with 7 bases in the middle. The CDR3 is made up of 13 amino acids. Germline CDR1 is MNHNS and CDR2 is SASEGT. CDR3 DNA sequence: TGTGCCAGCAGCCCCCATAGCACAGATACGCAGTATTTT. Encoded protein: CASSPHSTDTQYF.